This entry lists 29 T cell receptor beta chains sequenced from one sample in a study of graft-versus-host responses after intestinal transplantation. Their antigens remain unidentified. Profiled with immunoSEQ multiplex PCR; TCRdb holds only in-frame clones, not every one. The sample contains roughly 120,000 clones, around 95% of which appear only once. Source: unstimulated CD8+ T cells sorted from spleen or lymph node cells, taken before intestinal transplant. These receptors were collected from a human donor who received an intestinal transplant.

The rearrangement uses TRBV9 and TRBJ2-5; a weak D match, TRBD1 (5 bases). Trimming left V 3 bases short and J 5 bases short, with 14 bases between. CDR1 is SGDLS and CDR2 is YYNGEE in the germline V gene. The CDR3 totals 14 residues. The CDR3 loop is CASSGVGLGETQYF. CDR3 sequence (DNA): TGTGCCAGCAGCGGGGTGGGGCTGGGGGAGACCCAGTACTTC.

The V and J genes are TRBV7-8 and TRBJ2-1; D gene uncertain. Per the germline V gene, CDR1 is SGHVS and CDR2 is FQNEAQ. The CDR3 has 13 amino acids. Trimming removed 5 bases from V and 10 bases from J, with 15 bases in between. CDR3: CASSPAGPKEQFF. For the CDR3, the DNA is TGTGCCAGCAGCCCCGCAGGACCAAAGGAGCAGTTCTTC.

The CDR3 DNA is TGTGCCAGCAGTTTATGGTGGAAGGCAGACACAGATACGCAGTATTTT. Protein: CASSLWWKADTDTQYF. The J gene is TRBJ2-3, the V gene TRBV27; the D is unclear. The CDR3 loop spans 16 amino acids. Trimming left V 1 base short and J 2 bases short, with 13 bases between. Germline-derived CDR1 and CDR2 are MNHEY and SMNVEV (reference sequence).

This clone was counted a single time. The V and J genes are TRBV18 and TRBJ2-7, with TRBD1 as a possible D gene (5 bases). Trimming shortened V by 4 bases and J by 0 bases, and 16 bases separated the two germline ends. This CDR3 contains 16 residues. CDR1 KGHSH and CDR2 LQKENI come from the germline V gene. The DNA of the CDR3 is TGTGCCAGCTCACTCTATCACAGGATCTTCTCCTACGAGCAGTACTTC. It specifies CASSLYHRIFSYEQYF.

The CDR3 DNA sequence: TGTGCCAGCAGTTTATCGTCCGGGTACAATGAGCAGTTCTTC. It specifies CASSLSSGYNEQFF. The chain recombines TRBV28 with TRBJ2-1; D not resolved. The V gene's germline CDR1 is MDHEN and CDR2 SYDVKM. With 1 base removed from V and 4 bases from J, the gap between germline ends came to 8 bases. This CDR3 is built from 14 residues. Full variable domain (rest looked up from reference TRBV28 and TRBJ2-1): DVKVTQSSRYLVKRTGEKVFLECVQDMDHENMFWYRQDPGLGLRLIYFSYDVKMKEKGDIPEGYSVSREKKERFSLILESASTNQTSMYLCASSLSSGYNEQFFGPGTRLTVL.

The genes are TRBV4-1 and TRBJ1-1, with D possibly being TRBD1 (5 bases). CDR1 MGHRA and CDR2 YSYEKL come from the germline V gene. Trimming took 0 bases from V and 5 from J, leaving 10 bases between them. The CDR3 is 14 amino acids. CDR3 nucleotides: TGCGCCAGCAGCCAAGACCAGGGACCGACTGAAGCTTTCTTT. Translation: CASSQDQGPTEAFF.

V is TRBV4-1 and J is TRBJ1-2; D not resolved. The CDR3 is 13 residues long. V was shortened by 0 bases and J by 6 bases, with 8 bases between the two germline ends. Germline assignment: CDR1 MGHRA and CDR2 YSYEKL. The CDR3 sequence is CASSQDEMNGYTF. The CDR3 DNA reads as TGCGCCAGCAGCCAAGATGAGATGAATGGCTACACCTTC.

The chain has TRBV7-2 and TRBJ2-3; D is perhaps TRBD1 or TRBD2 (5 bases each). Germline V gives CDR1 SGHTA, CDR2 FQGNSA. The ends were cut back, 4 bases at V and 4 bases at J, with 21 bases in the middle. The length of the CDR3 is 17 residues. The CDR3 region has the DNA TGTGCCAGCAGCTACCCTTCGACGGGGCGATGGGCAGATACGCAGTATTTT. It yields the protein CASSYPSTGRWADTQYF.

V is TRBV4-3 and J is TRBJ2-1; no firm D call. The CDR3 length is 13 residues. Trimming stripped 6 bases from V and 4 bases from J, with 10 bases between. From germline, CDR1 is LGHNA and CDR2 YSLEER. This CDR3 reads CASSGYGYNEQFF. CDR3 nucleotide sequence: TGCGCCAGCAGTGGGTACGGGTACAATGAGCAGTTCTTC.

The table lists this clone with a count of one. CDR3 residues: CATSFGTGSYEQYF. As DNA, the CDR3 is TGTGCCACCAGCTTTGGGACAGGGTCCTACGAGCAGTACTTC. The chain couples TRBV15 to TRBJ2-5; TRBD1 matches 9 bases. The J call is doubtful: the DNA matches TRBJ2-7 better. The CDR3 covers 14 residues. From germline, CDR1 is LNHNV and CDR2 YYDKDF (reference sequence).

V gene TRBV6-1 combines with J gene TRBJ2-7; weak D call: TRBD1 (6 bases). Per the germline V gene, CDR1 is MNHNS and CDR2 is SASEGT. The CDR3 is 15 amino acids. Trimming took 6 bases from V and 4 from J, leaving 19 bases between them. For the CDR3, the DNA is TGTGCCAGCAGCCGTCCAGGGGATTGGAGATACGAGCAGTACTTC. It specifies CASSRPGDWRYEQYF.

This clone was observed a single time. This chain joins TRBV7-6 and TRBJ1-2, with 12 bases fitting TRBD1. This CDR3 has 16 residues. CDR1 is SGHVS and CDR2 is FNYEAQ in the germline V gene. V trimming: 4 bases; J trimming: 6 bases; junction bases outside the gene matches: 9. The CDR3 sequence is CASSSTPGTGGNGYTF. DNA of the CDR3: TGTGCCAGCAGCTCGACTCCCGGGACAGGGGGCAATGGCTACACCTTC. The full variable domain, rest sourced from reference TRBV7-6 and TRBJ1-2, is GAGVSQSPRYKVTKRGQDVALRCDPISGHVSLYWYRQALGQGPEFLTYFNYEAQQDKSGLPNDRFSAERPEGSISTLTIQRTEQRDSAMYRCASSSTPGTGGNGYTFGSGTRLTVV.

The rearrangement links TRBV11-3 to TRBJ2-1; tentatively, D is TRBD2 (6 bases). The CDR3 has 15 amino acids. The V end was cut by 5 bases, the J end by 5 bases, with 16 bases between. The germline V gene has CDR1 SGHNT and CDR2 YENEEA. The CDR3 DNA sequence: TGTGCCAGCAGCACTGGACTGCGCGGGAACAATGAGCAGTTCTTC. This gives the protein CASSTGLRGNNEQFF.

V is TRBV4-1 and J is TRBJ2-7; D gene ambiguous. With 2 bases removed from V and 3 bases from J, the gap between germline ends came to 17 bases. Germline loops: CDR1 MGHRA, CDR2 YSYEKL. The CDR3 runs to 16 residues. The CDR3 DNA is TGCGCCAGCAGCCAATTAGTCAGGTCTGGCTTCTACGAGCAGTACTTC. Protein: CASSQLVRSGFYEQYF.

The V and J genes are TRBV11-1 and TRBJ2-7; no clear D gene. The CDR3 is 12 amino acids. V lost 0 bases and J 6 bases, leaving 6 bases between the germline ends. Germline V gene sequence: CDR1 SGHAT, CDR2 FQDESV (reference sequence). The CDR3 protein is CASSLAGSEQYF. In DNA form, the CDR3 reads TGTGCCAGCAGCTTAGCAGGGTCCGAGCAGTACTTC.

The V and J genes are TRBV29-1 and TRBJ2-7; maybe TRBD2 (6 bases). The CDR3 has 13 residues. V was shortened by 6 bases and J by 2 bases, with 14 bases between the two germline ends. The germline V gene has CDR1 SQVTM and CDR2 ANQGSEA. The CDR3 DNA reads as TGCAGCGTATCGGACGGGGGTCCCTACGAGCAGTACTTC. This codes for CSVSDGGPYEQYF.

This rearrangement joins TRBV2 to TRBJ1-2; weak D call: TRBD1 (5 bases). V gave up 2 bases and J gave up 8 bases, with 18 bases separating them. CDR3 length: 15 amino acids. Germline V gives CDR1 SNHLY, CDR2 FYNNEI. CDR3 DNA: TGTGCCAGCAGTGAACTCAGGGAGTCGGCAAAGGGCTACACCTTC. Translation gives CASSELRESAKGYTF.

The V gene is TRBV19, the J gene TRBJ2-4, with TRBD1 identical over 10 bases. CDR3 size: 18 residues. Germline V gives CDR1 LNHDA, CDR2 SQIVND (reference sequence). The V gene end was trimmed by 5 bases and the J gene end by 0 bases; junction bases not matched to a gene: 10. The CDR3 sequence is CASSLGQGVWEAKNIQYF. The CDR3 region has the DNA TGTGCCAGTAGTCTCGGACAGGGGGTATGGGAAGCCAAAAACATTCAGTACTTC.

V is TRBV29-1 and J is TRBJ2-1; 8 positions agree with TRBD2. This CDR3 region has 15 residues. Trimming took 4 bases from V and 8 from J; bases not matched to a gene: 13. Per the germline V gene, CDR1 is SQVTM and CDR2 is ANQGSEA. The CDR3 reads CSVAGGSGSTHEQFF. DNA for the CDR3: TGCAGCGTTGCCGGGGGGAGCGGGAGTACCCATGAGCAGTTCTTC.

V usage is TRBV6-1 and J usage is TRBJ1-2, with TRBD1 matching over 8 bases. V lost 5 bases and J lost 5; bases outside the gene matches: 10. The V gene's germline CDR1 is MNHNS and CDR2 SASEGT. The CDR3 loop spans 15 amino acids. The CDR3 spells CASSFRQGMGYGYTF. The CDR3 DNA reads TGTGCCAGCAGTTTTCGACAGGGGATGGGATATGGCTACACCTTC.

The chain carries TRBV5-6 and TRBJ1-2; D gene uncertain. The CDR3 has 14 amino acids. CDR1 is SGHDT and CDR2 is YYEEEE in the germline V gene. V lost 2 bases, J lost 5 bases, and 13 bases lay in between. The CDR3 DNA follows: TGTGCCAGCAGCTTTGTACCGAGGATTTATGGCTACACCTTC. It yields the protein CASSFVPRIYGYTF. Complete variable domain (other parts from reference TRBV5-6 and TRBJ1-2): DAGVTQSPTHLIKTRGQQVTLRCSPKSGHDTVSWYQQALGQGPQFIFQYYEEEERQRGNFPDRFSGHQFPNYSSELNVNALLLGDSALYLCASSFVPRIYGYTFGSGTRLTVV.

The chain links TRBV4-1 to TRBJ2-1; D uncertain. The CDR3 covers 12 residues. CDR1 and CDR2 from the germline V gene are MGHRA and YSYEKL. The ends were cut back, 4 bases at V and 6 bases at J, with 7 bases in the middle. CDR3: CASSPWGNEQFF. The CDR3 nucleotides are TGCGCCAGCAGCCCCTGGGGCAATGAGCAGTTCTTC.

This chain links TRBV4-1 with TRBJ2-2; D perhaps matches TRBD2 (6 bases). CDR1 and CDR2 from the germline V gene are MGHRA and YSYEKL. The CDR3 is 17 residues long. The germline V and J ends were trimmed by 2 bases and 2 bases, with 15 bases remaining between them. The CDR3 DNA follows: TGCGCCAGCAGCCAACCTTCCAGGGAGGACAACACCGGGGAGCTGTTTTTT. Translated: CASSQPSREDNTGELFF.

Here the CDR3 DNA reads TGTGCCAGCGGGGAGAAGGAATTTTACGAGCAGTACTTC. Translation gives CASGEKEFYEQYF. J is TRBJ2-7 and V is TRBV6-1, with D possibly matching TRBD2 (5 bases). CDR3 size: 13 residues. The V gene's germline CDR1 is MNHNS and CDR2 SASEGT. Trimming removed 8 bases at V and 4 bases at J, with 15 bases between.

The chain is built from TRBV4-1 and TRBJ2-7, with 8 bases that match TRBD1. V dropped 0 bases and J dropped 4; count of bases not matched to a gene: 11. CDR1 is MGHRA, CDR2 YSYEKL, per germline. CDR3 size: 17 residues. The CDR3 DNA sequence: TGCGCCAGCAGCCAAGATCATTTCGACAGGGGTTTTTACGAGCAGTACTTC. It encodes CASSQDHFDRGFYEQYF.

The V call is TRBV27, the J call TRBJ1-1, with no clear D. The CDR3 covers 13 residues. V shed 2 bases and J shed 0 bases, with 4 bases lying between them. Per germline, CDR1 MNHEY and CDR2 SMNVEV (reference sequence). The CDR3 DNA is TGTGCCAGCAGTTTAGATCTGAACACTGAAGCTTTCTTT. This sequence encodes CASSLDLNTEAFF.

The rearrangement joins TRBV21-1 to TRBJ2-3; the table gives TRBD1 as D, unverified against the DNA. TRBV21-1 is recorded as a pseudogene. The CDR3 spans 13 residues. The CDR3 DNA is TGTGCCAGCAGCAAGCCAGGCCCAGATACGCAGTATTTT. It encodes CASSKPGPDTQYF.

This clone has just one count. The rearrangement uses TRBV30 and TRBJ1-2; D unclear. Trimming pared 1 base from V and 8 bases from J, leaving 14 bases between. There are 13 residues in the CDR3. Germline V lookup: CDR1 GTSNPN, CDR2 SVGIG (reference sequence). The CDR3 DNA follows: TGTGCCTGGAGTGGTTCAGCAGTGTGGGGCTACACCTTC. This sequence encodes CAWSGSAVWGYTF.

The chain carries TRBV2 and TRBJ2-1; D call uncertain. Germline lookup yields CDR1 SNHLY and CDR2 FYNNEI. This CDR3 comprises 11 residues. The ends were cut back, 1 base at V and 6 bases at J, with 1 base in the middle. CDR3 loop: CASSEGNEQFF. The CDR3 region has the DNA TGTGCCAGCAGTGAAGGCAATGAGCAGTTCTTC.